Listed below are T cell receptor beta chains from one sample, sequenced in a study of blood T cell repertoires in COVID-19. Clones were read by immunoSEQ multiplex PCR, and TCRdb kept only the in-frame ones, dropping some. The sample records about 69,000 clones, about 86% being singletons. The sample was peripheral blood. Source of these receptors: a man between 35 and 55 years old with COVID-19, enrolled during active disease. CDR3s include the opening cysteine and the closing phenylalanine or tryptophan. The D gene is left open where the match is weak. Clone size is not always given. Where it is, it says once, few, many or a class for expanded clones.

-	-	TRBJ1-4	TRBV9	TGTGCCAGCAGCGTAGGAGCCCGGGGAGCTAATGAAAAACTGTTTTTT	CASSVGARGANEKLFF
-	few	TRBJ2-1	TRBV3-1/TRBV3-2	TGTGCCAGCAGCCAAGAGGAGTATGAGCAGTTCTTC	CASSQEEYEQFF
-	-	TRBJ2-7	TRBV10-1	TGCGCCAGCAGTGATCAAGGACCCACCCTCCCGGGGGAGCAGTACTTC	CASSDQGPTLPGEQYF
TRBD2	-	TRBJ2-7	TRBV6-5	TGTGCCAGCTATAGCGGGGGCGGATCCTACGAGCAGTACTTC	CASYSGGGSYEQYF
-	-	TRBJ2-5	TRBV15	TGTGCCACCCACGGAGGGGGACAGTGGGAGACCCAGTACTTC	CATHGGGQWETQYF
TRBD1	-	TRBJ1-6	TRBV5-1	TGCGCCAGCAGCTTGAGGCCACCAGGACAGGGCGATAATTCACCCCTCCACTTT	CASSLRPPGQGDNSPLHF
TRBD2	-	TRBJ2-3	TRBV2	TGTGCCAGCAGTGGCACGACTAGCGGAAACACAGATACGCAGTATTTT	CASSGTTSGNTDTQYF
-	-	TRBJ1-2	TRBV11-2	TGTGCCAGCAGCTTCCTAGCGGGCAAGGCTGGCTACACCTTC	CASSFLAGKAGYTF
TRBD1	-	TRBJ2-7	TRBV2	TGTGCCAGCACTTACGACAGGGTTCTCCCCCTTCACGAGCAGTACTTC	CASTYDRVLPLHEQYF
TRBD2	-	TRBJ2-2	TRBV10-3	TGTGCCATCAGTGCTGGCGGGGGAGACACCGGGGAGCTGTTTTTT	CAISAGGGDTGELFF
TRBD1	-	TRBJ1-4	TRBV15	TGTGCCACCAGCAGAGGCCCGGGACAGGGAAAAGAAAAACTGTTTTTT	CATSRGPGQGKEKLFF
-	once	TRBJ1-6	TRBV5-6	TGTGCCAGCAGCTTTCGATCGGGGAATTCACCCCTCCACTTT	CASSFRSGNSPLHF
-	-	TRBJ2-2	TRBV2	TGTGCCAGCAGTGTAGAGCTTCGGGAGCTGTTTTTT	CASSVELRELFF
TRBD1	-	TRBJ2-2	TRBV5-1	TGCGCCAGCAGCTTGGGGGACAGGGAGGACACCGGGGAGCTGTTTTTT	CASSLGDREDTGELFF
-	-	TRBJ1-3	TRBV18	TGTGCCAGCTCACCCTACGTGAGAGGGTTCGTGGACACCATATATTTT	CASSPYVRGFVDTIYF
TRBD1	-	TRBJ1-4	TRBV30	TGTGCCTGGAGCAGAACAGGGGGCGACGGTGAAAAACTGTTTTTT	CAWSRTGGDGEKLFF
TRBD2	once	TRBJ2-1	TRBV3-1/TRBV3-2	TGTGCCAGCAGCCAAGAAGGGACTAGCGGAGGGTATGAGCAGTTCTTC	CASSQEGTSGGYEQFF
TRBD1	-	TRBJ1-2	TRBV3-1/TRBV3-2	TGTGCCAGCAGCCAAGATAGATCCGGGACAGGGGGCGCGCGGCGTGGCTACACCTTC	CASSQDRSGTGGARRGYTF
-	-	TRBJ1-1	TRBV5-1	TGCGCCAGCAGCTTGGAACAGGGGAACACTGAAGCTTTCTTT	CASSLEQGNTEAFF
-	-	TRBJ1-1	TRBV3-1/TRBV3-2	TGTGCCAGCAGCCAACGCGGGGGTTGGACTGAAGCTTTCTTT	CASSQRGGWTEAFF
-	-	TRBJ2-1	TRBV6-5	TGTGCCAGCAGAACCAGCGGAATCTCCTACAATGAGCAGTTCTTC	CASRTSGISYNEQFF
TRBD1	-	TRBJ1-3	TRBV12-3/TRBV12-4	TGTGCCAGCAGGACAGGGGCTGGAAACACCATATATTTT	CASRTGAGNTIYF
TRBD2	-	TRBJ2-5	TRBV5-1	TGCGCCAGCAGCTCTGCTCCGGGACTAGGGGGCCAAGAGACCCAGTACTTC	CASSSAPGLGGQETQYF
-	-	TRBJ2-1	TRBV6-4	TGTGCCAGCAGACTAAAGGGGGTTGCGAGCTCCTACAATGAGCAGTTCTTC	CASRLKGVASSYNEQFF
TRBD1	-	TRBJ1-1	TRBV12-5	TGTGCTAGTGGTCCGGACAGGGGGATTGAAGCTTTCTTT	CASGPDRGIEAFF
-	-	TRBJ2-1	TRBV29-1	TGCAGCGCGGCGGACTCCACCTCGTCCTACAATGAGCAGTTCTTC	CSAADSTSSYNEQFF
-	-	TRBJ1-2	TRBV27	TGTGCCAGCAGTTTATCCCACGGACTAAACTATGGCTACACCTTC	CASSLSHGLNYGYTF
-	-	TRBJ1-6	TRBV27	TGTGCCAGCAGTTTCGACAGGAATCATTCACCCCTCCACTTT	CASSFDRNHSPLHF
-	few	TRBJ2-1	TRBV11-3	TGTGCCAGCAGCACCTACGGGGATTACGGATACCATGAGCAGTTCTTC	CASSTYGDYGYHEQFF
-	-	TRBJ2-5	TRBV15	TGTGCCACCAGCAGATTTCAGGAGACCCAGTACTTC	CATSRFQETQYF
TRBD1	once	TRBJ1-2	TRBV30	TGTGCCTGGAGTCCCGCGCCGCTGACCTGGACAGGGGACCAGTCTGGGAACTATGGCTACACCTTC	CAWSPAPLTWTGDQSGNYGYTF
TRBD1	-	TRBJ1-6	TRBV5-4	TGTGCCAGCAGCCCCTCACAGGGGCGCACGAATTCACCCCTCCACTTT	CASSPSQGRTNSPLHF
-	-	TRBJ2-3	TRBV2	TGTGCCAGCAAGACAGGTTCAATGAGTACAGATACGCAGTATTTT	CASKTGSMSTDTQYF
-	-	TRBJ2-7	TRBV6-5	TGTGCCAGCAGCCGAGCAGGGGAAAACTACGAGCAGTACTTC	CASSRAGENYEQYF
TRBD1	-	TRBJ2-5	TRBV5-1	TGCGCCAGCAGCTTGGGGCCGACAGGGGGAGAGACCCAGTACTTC	CASSLGPTGGETQYF
TRBD1	few	TRBJ1-1	TRBV27	TGTGCCAGCGGGACAGGGGGTAGGGCTGAAGCTTTCTTT	CASGTGGRAEAFF
-	-	TRBJ2-1	TRBV12-3/TRBV12-4	TGTGCCAGCACCCAAATCTCCGGTGGTGAGCAGTTCTTC	CASTQISGGEQFF